The source of this T cell receptor (beta chain) is a study of blood T cells in healthy people across ages. Study summary: With template switching, about one barcoded beta molecule was captured per two T cells.

There were healthy Caucasian individuals from Russia, aged about 6 to 100, serving as donors. This CDR3 spans 13 amino acids. V was clipped by 3 bases and J by 4 bases, with 13 bases between them. Germline loops: CDR1 DFQATT, CDR2 SNEGSKA (reference sequence). The use of a sample-barcoded 5' primer and a J-beta primer mix characterized a second PCR of 7 to 11 cycles. Any given sample supplied a minimum of 3 million CDR3-containing paired-end reads. MiXCR, run by TCRdb on the 5' RACE reads, gives a single entry per CDR3 protein. The data hold just under 750,000 distinct CDR3 sequences, with 22% observed a single time.

V usage is TRBV20-1 and J usage is TRBJ2-7; tentative D call: TRBD1 (5 bases). The sequenced sample consisted of blood. The sequence was collected from a man aged 70 or older in good health. CDR3 bases: TGCAGTGCTAGTGAAGGGTACAGGTACGAGCAGTACTTC. Its protein product is CSASEGYRYEQYF.